The entry below gives a single TCR beta chain sequence along with its context. The CDR3 has 19 residues. Germline V gene data show CDR1 as ENHRY and CDR2 as SYGVKD. V gave up 6 bases and J gave up 0 bases; unmatched junction bases: 14. Using RNA template, CDR3s of TCR alpha and beta were amplified with iRepertoire arm-PCR. Each CDR3 protein gets one entry after TCRdb re-called the multiplex PCR reads with MiXCR. Of 400,000 or so distinct CDR3 sequences in the sample, 41% are singletons; the top ten hold more than 10%. The sample comes from a study of glioma-infiltrating T cells. The sample comprised glioma tissue, nonneoplastic brain tissue, or PBMCs (not recorded which). The TCR sequence derives from a human donor with low-grade glioma or glioblastoma, undergoing nonglioma brain surgery, or in good health (not recorded which). The V call is TRBV10-3, the J call TRBJ2-1, with TRBD1 matching 10 bases. Here the CDR3 reads CAISEFRDRGLSSYNEQFF. The DNA for the CDR3 is TGTGCCATCAGCGAATTCCGGGACAGGGGACTGAGCTCCTACAATGAGCAGTTCTTC.